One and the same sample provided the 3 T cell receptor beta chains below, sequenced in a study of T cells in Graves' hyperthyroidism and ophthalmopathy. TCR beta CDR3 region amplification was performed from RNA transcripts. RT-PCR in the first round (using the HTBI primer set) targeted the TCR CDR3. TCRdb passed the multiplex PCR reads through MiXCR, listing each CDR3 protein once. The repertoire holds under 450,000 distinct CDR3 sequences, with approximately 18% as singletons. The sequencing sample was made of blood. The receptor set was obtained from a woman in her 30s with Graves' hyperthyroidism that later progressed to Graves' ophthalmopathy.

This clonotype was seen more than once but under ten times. CDR3 loop: CASSPEVGIDFPTQYF. Here the CDR3 DNA reads TGTGCCAGCAGCCCCGAGGTGGGGATCGACTTTCCTACGCAGTATTTT. The chain uses TRBV5-6 and TRBJ2-3; no firm D call. Germline V CDR1 and CDR2: SGHDT, YYEEEE. The V end lost 4 bases, the J end lost 8 bases, and 23 bases lay between the germline ends. The CDR3 length is 16 residues.

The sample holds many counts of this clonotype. CDR3 nucleotide sequence: TGCAGTGCTAGTTCTAGCGGGAGTTTCGACGAGCAGTACTTC. Its translation is CSASSSGSFDEQYF. The V and J genes are TRBV20-1 and TRBJ2-7; 10 bases map to TRBD2. The CDR3 loop spans 14 amino acids. The junction had 7 bases not matched to a gene; V was cut back by 3 bases and J by 5 bases. Germline V gives CDR1 DFQATT, CDR2 SNEGSKA (reference sequence).

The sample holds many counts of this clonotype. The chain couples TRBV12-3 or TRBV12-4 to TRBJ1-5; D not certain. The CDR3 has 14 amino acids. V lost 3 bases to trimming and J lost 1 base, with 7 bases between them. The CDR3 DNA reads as TGTGCCAGCAGTTTGCATCTAAGCAATCAGCCCCAGCATTTT. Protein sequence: CASSLHLSNQPQHF.